What follows are 11 T cell receptor beta chains derived from one specimen sequenced in a study of CD8 T cells in Susac syndrome. Random hexamers were used to reverse transcribe about 0.5 to 1 ug of RNA. MiXCR, run by TCRdb on the immunoSEQ multiplex PCR reads, gives a single entry per CDR3 protein. The sample carries roughly 180,000 distinct CDR3 sequences, roughly 94% recorded once. Sequenced material: CD4+ T cells from PBMCs. These receptors all stem from a human donor in good health.

The chain recombines TRBV20-1 with TRBJ2-7, with D uncertain. V was shortened by 6 bases and J by 13 bases, with 22 bases between the two germline ends. The germline gives CDR1 DFQATT, CDR2 SNEGSKA (reference sequence). CDR3 length: 12 residues. CDR3 loop: CSARQQGQVLYF. CDR3 DNA sequence: TGCAGTGCCCGACAACAAGGCCAAGTGCTATACTTC.

The DNA for the CDR3 is TGCAGTGCTAGCGGATCCCGGGAGGCTAACTATGGCTACACCTTC. This gives the protein CSASGSREANYGYTF. The chain employs TRBV20-1 and TRBJ1-2; D unresolved. The CDR3 totals 15 residues. The V and J ends lost 3 bases and 0 bases respectively, with 14 bases between them. CDR1 is DFQATT, CDR2 SNEGSKA, per germline (reference sequence).

The rearrangement joins TRBV29-1 to TRBJ1-2; possibly TRBD1 for D (5 bases). Germline V gene lookup returns CDR1 SQVTM and CDR2 ANQGSEA. The CDR3 has 11 residues. V lost 7 bases and J lost 2, with 8 bases in between. The CDR3 here is CSEGENYGYTF. Written as DNA, the CDR3 is TGCAGCGAAGGGGAAAACTATGGCTACACCTTC.

V gene TRBV27 combines with J gene TRBJ1-2; tentative D call: TRBD1 (5 bases). CDR1 is MNHEY, CDR2 SMNVEV, per germline (reference sequence). The CDR3 consists of 14 residues. Trimming cost V 5 bases and J 8 bases, with 18 bases left between them. This CDR3 reads CASSAVTDTGGYTF. The CDR3 DNA is TGTGCCAGCAGTGCTGTGACAGATACGGGAGGCTACACCTTC.

This chain connects TRBV29-1 to TRBJ2-7, with D possibly called TRBD1 or TRBD2 (5 bases each). V lost 5 bases to trimming and J lost 0 bases, with 14 bases between them. The CDR3 runs to 14 residues. Germline V gene lookup returns CDR1 SQVTM and CDR2 ANQGSEA. The CDR3 DNA is TGCAGCGTTAGAATAGGTGGGGGCTCCTACGAGCAGTACTTC. As protein: CSVRIGGGSYEQYF.

The rearrangement uses TRBV29-1 and TRBJ2-3; 11 bases align to TRBD2. CDR1 is SQVTM and CDR2 is ANQGSEA in the germline V gene. V dropped 6 bases and J dropped 4; count of bases not matched to a gene: 6. The CDR3 is 14 residues long. DNA for the CDR3: TGCAGCGTATCACTAGCGGGAGTGTCAGATACGCAGTATTTT. Amino acids: CSVSLAGVSDTQYF.

This chain uses TRBV4-3 with TRBJ2-2; maybe TRBD2 (6 bases). The CDR3 spans 17 residues. Germline V gene sequence: CDR1 LGHNA, CDR2 YSLEER. V lost 1 base and J lost 7, with 19 bases in between. The chain's CDR3 is CASSQAGIASEVGELFF. CDR3 sequence (DNA): TGCGCCAGCAGCCAAGCGGGGATCGCTAGCGAGGTCGGGGAGCTGTTTTTT.

The V call is TRBV18, the J call TRBJ2-7, with 9 bases fitting TRBD1. The CDR3 covers 16 residues. Germline assignment: CDR1 KGHSH and CDR2 LQKENI. Trimming cost V 5 bases and J 4 bases; bases outside gene matches: 12. The CDR3 reads CASSGTSGTGNYEQYF. Here the CDR3 DNA reads TGTGCCAGCTCAGGGACTTCCGGGACAGGGAATTACGAGCAGTACTTC.

The chain couples TRBV5-4 to TRBJ2-1, with 7 positions matching TRBD1. V trimming: 0 bases; J trimming: 6 bases; junction bases outside the gene matches: 6. The CDR3 contains 15 residues. Germline V gene lookup returns CDR1 SGHNT and CDR2 YYREEE (reference sequence). DNA for the CDR3: TGTGCCAGCAGCTTGGGACAGGGTATCTTCAATGAGCAGTTCTTC. This gives the protein CASSLGQGIFNEQFF.

The rearrangement joins TRBV12-3 or TRBV12-4 to TRBJ2-7; a weak D match, TRBD2 (5 bases). V was trimmed by 1 base and J by 1 base, leaving 17 bases between them. The CDR3 totals 17 residues. In nucleotides, the CDR3 is TGTGCCAGCAGTTTAGTTCCAGCGGCTCCCGGATCCTACGAGCAGTACTTC. The encoded protein is CASSLVPAAPGSYEQYF.

V is TRBV2 and J is TRBJ1-5; D gene unclear. CDR3 length: 17 residues. Germline values: CDR1 SNHLY, CDR2 FYNNEI. The V and J ends lost 3 bases and 0 bases respectively, with 15 bases between them. The CDR3 loop reads CASSESGRGYSNQPQHF. CDR3 in DNA: TGTGCCAGCAGTGAGTCAGGCCGGGGTTATAGCAATCAGCCCCAGCATTTT.